This TCR beta chain was retrieved from a study of OX40 agonist ivuxolimab in advanced cancers. The study's findings and limits: CD4+ and CD8+ blood T cells expanded clonally by week 6 at 0.1 to 3.0 mg/kg.

As to this clone: No antigen is known for it.

Repertoires were generated with immunoSEQ multiplex PCR, while TCRdb's copy carries only in-frame clones and drops some. The repertoire holds 35,000 to 45,000 clones, roughly nine tenths seen once, with about 15% in the top ten. The CDR3 has 17 residues. CDR1 is LGHNA, CDR2 YNFKEQ, per germline. Trimming took off 4 bases at V and 0 bases at J, with 18 bases between the two ends. This chain links TRBV4-2 with TRBJ2-5; a possible D gene is TRBD2 (5 bases). The sample here was CD4+ or CD8+ T cells sorted from blood, taken in a trial of the OX40 agonist ivuxolimab. The clonotype was recovered from an adult with an advanced solid tumor such as melanoma, head and neck, liver or kidney cancer. As DNA, the CDR3 is TGTGCCAGCAGCCCCCGGAGGTGGCGGGCGGACCAAGAGACCCAGTACTTC. It translates to CASSPRRWRADQETQYF.